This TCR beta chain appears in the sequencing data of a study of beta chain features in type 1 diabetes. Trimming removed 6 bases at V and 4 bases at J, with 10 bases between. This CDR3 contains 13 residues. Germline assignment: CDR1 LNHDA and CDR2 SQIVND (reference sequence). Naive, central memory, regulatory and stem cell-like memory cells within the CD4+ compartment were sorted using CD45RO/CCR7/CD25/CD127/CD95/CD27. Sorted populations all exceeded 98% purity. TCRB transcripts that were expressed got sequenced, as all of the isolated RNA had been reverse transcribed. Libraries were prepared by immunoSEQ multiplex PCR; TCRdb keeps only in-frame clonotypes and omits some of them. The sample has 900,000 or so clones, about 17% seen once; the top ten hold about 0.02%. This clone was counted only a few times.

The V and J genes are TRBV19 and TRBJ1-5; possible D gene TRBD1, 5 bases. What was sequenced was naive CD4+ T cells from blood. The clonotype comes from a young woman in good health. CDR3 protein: CASSPNRNQPQHF. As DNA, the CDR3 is TGTGCCAGTAGCCCGAACAGGAATCAGCCCCAGCATTTT.